The entry below describes one T cell receptor beta chain. The sample comes from a study of blood T cell repertoires in COVID-19. On the study more broadly: Sites across the United States, Italy and Spain contributed samples from acute and convalescent COVID-19. PBMCs, B-cell-depleted T cells, or T cells were the source of the cDNA or gDNA that made up the material.

In the study's own analysis: Reference gene primer amplification gave estimated nucleated cell counts. The assay was immunoSEQ multiplex PCR, and TCRdb's table has in-frame clones only and misses some. That table supplies the V and J calls and clone size; D and trimming were determined from the DNA. In the table there are 390,000 or so clones, 86% of which are singletons. The CDR3 sequence is 12 residues long. The germline V gene encodes CDR1 SQVTM and CDR2 ANQGSEA. Unmatched junction bases numbered 1, after V lost 5 bases and J lost 5 bases. This clonotype was sampled from a woman aged 25 to 39 with active or convalescent COVID-19. The material sequenced was peripheral blood. The V call is TRBV29-1, the J call TRBJ2-7, with 12 bases that match TRBD2. The CDR3 DNA sequence: TGCAGCGTTCTAGCGGGGGGGCACGAGCAGTACTTC. As protein: CSVLAGGHEQYF.